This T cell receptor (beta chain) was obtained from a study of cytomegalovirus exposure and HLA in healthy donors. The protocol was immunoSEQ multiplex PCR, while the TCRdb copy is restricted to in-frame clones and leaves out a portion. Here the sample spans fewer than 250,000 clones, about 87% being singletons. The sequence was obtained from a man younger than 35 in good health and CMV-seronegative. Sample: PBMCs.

For the CDR3, the DNA is TGTGCCAGCAGCGTAGATAGCGGGTCCTACGAGCAGTACTTC. Amino acids: CASSVDSGSYEQYF. The J gene is TRBJ2-7, the V gene TRBV9; 7 nucleotides agree with TRBD2. Germline V gene lookup returns CDR1 SGDLS and CDR2 YYNGEE. CDR3 length equals 14 residues. V lost 0 bases to trimming and J lost 1 base; unmatched junction nucleotides: 1.